This T cell receptor beta chain was recorded in a study of graft-versus-host responses after intestinal transplantation. Overall study findings and caveats: When patients had graft-donor T cell macrochimerism, their allografts held high graft-versus-host to host-versus-graft clonal ratios.

This table comes from immunoSEQ multiplex PCR, and its TCRdb copy is limited to in-frame clones, with some not included. This table has some 86,000 clones, around nine tenths appearing once. About this clone itself: Antigen: not known.

This CDR3 has 16 residues. V was clipped by 5 bases and J by 6 bases; unmatched bases: 14. CDR1 is SEHNR, CDR2 FQNEAQ, per germline (reference sequence). The sequenced sample was unstimulated CD8+ T cells sorted from spleen or lymph node cells, obtained before intestinal transplant. The receptor comes from a human donor who received an intestinal transplant. The J gene is TRBJ1-1, the V gene TRBV7-9, with 8 bases matching TRBD1. CDR3 loop: CASSRRKTGERSEAFF. CDR3 DNA sequence: TGTGCCAGCAGCCGAAGGAAGACAGGGGAGAGGTCTGAAGCTTTCTTT.